The clone carrying this T cell receptor (beta chain) counts as large. Antigen: not known. General study points: Tumor memory CD4+ T cell TCR gene usage clustered with blood and lymph node memory CD4+ cells and lymph node naive CD4+ cells. Tumor Tregs overlapped most with tumor, then blood, naive CD4+ cells.

CD4+CD45RO+CD25- cells were isolated as memory CD4+ T cells. CDR1 and CDR2 from the germline V gene are DFQATT and SNEGSKA (reference sequence). Trimming took off 6 bases at V and 4 bases at J, with 15 bases between the two ends. This CDR3 comprises 14 residues. After constant-region reverse-primer amplification, full-length variable regions underwent semi-nested PCR with Nested Universal Primer A. TCRdb reprocessed the 5' RACE reads via MiXCR and lists one record per CDR3 protein. The data contain about 5,800 distinct CDR3 sequences, about 31% of them singletons. The sample was memory CD4+ T cells sorted from a lymph node. Subset: memory CD4+ T cells, CD4+CD45RO+CD25-. The chain joins TRBV20-1 to TRBJ2-2; perhaps TRBD2 as D (5 bases). The receptor was derived from a female donor with breast cancer. For the CDR3, the DNA is TGCAGTGCGTGGCGGGTAGGGAGCACCGGGGAGCTGTTTTTT. It is translated as CSAWRVGSTGELFF.